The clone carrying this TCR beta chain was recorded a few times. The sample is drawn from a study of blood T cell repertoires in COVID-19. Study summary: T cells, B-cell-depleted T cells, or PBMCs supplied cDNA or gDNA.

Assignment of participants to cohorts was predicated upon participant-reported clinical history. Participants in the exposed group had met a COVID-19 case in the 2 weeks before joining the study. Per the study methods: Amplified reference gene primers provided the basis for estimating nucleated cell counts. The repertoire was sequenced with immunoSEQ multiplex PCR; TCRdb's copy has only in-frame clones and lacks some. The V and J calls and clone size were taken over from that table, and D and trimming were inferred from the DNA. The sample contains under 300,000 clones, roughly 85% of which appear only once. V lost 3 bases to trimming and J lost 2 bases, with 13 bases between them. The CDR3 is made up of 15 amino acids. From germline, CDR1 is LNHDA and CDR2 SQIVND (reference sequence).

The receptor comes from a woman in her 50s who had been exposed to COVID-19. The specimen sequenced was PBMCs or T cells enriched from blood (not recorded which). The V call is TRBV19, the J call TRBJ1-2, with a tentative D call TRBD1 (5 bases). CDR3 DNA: TGTGCCAGTAGTATGGGAGGCCGGGGGAACTATGGCTACACCTTC. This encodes CASSMGGRGNYGYTF. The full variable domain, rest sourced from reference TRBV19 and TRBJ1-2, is DGGITQSPKYLFRKEGQNVTLSCEQNLNHDAMYWYRQDPGQGLRLIYYSQIVNDFQKGDIAEGYSVSREKKESFPLTVTSAQKNPTAFYLCASSMGGRGNYGYTFGSGTRLTVV.